What follows describes a single TCR beta chain. Its antigen is still unknown. This specimen belongs to a study of shared clonotypes between healthy human individuals. Study-level findings and limits: Relative to their counterparts shared across all four donors, non-shared clonotypes exhibited diminished generation probabilities. The donor pool, a small one, limited the genetic and exposure-history diversity represented. Around 5% was the fraction of naive CD4 clonotypes found shared across several donors.

The donors were adults (healthy and HIV-negative) with no recent acute infections or vaccinations. Sequencing used immunoSEQ multiplex PCR; TCRdb keeps in-frame clones, though not all of them. The sample includes approximately 1.5 million clones, 95% to 99% of them seen just once. Specimen: naive CD4+ T cells sorted from blood. Indicated subset: CD45RA+ positively selected. This sequence was found in a man younger than 45 in good health.

The CDR3 DNA is TGTGCCAGCAGCCGGACAGGGAGAGAGACCCAGTACTTC. Translating gives CASSRTGRETQYF. This sequence joins TRBV5-4 and TRBJ2-5; 8 nucleotides agree with TRBD1. Germline V lookup: CDR1 SGHNT, CDR2 YYREEE (reference sequence). Trimming took 4 bases from V and 4 from J; bases not matched to a gene: 3. This CDR3 has 13 amino acids.